This TCR beta chain originates from a study of T cell repertoires in cytomegalovirus infection (dated by TCRdb to about 2019). With respect to the entire study: Donor HLA type was relevant to the analysis, as public TCR beta signatures indicated carriage of CMV infection together with the matching HLA type. The study at large found these results: The ex vivo response was dominated by HLA-C-restricted CMV-specific TCR beta clonotypes, which also provided the single most frequent clonotype in two of eight donors. Cumulative frequency of public TCR beta family members discriminated carriers of CMV infection plus the relevant HLA type in this cohort and an independent approximately 340-donor cohort.

V was cut back by 5 bases and J by 2 bases, leaving a gap of 15 bases between them. CDR1 and CDR2 (MNHEY, SMNVEV) derive from the germline V gene (reference sequence). From its cysteine to its phenylalanine, the CDR3 spans 16 amino acids. Left in the record is the CDR3 DNA by itself, 48 bases read in frame from the first base. Note on this clonotype: Its antigen is still unknown. Nothing much larger sits one base from this clone, and base qualities are not available.

Sequenced on an Illumina HiSeq 1500. The public reads were run again by TCRdb, first through fastp at Q25 and then through MiXCR, and only productive beta chains were kept. Entries are consolidated by CDR3 protein sequence, retaining the most common genes and DNA. The sample data list fewer than 700,000 distinct CDR3 sequences, and 24% of these were observed just once. Of the sample, under 8.5% falls within the top ten clones. This clonotype originated in a human donor in good health (CMV status not recorded). Some clones in this sample may be carry-over from other donors' samples. The sequencing input was CD8+ T cells from PBMCs. The chain is made from TRBV27 and TRBJ2-2; perhaps TRBD1 is the D gene, with 6 bases matching. At the DNA level, the sequence is TGTGCCAGCAGTCCCATACCGGACAGAAACACCGGGGAGCTGTTTTTT. It encodes CASSPIPDRNTGELFF.